A single sample is the source of the 27 T cell receptor beta chains below, sequenced in a study of cytomegalovirus exposure and HLA in healthy donors. The PCR had 60 Vbeta and 13 Jbeta primers. Libraries were prepared by immunoSEQ multiplex PCR; TCRdb keeps only in-frame clonotypes and omits some of them. This sample's table reports 140,000 or so clones. The source material was PBMCs. These receptors were collected from a male donor in good health and CMV-seronegative.

The CDR3 loop is CASSLRVDEQFF. DNA of the CDR3: TGTGCCAGCAGCTTGAGGGTAGATGAGCAGTTCTTC. The chain has TRBV9 and TRBJ2-1; TRBD2 is a possible D gene (5 bases). Per germline, CDR1 SGDLS and CDR2 YYNGEE. This CDR3 has 12 amino acids. V shed 4 bases and J shed 8 bases, with 10 bases lying between them. Full variable domain (missing parts from reference TRBV9 and TRBJ2-1): DSGVTQTPKHLITATGQRVTLRCSPRSGDLSVYWYQQSLDQGLQFLIQYYNGEERAKGNILERFSAQQFPDLHSELNLSSLELGDSALYFCASSLRVDEQFFGPGTRLTVL.

V gene TRBV6-6 combines with J gene TRBJ2-7, with 7 bases aligning to TRBD1. CDR1 is MNHNY, CDR2 SVGAGI, per germline (reference sequence). The length of the CDR3 is 12 residues. The junction had 4 bases not matched to a gene; V was cut back by 8 bases and J by 3 bases. The CDR3 coding sequence is TGTGCCAGCGGAGCAGGGGGCTACGAGCAGTACTTC. Translated: CASGAGGYEQYF.

This CDR3 is CASSNAGYNQPQHF. The CDR3 DNA reads TGTGCCAGTAGTAACGCAGGGTACAATCAGCCCCAGCATTTT. The chain couples TRBV19 to TRBJ1-5; D perhaps matches TRBD1 (5 bases). With 4 bases removed from V and 3 bases from J, the gap between germline ends came to 10 bases. The CDR3 consists of 14 residues. The germline gives CDR1 LNHDA, CDR2 SQIVND (reference sequence).

The genes are TRBV5-6 and TRBJ1-1, with D unresolved. V gave up 3 bases and J gave up 11 bases, with 11 bases separating them. The CDR3 totals 11 residues. From germline, CDR1 is SGHDT and CDR2 YYEEEE. CDR3 in amino acids: CASSSGPTAFF. The DNA for the CDR3 is TGTGCCAGCAGCTCTGGGCCGACGGCTTTCTTT.

The V gene is TRBV5-5, the J gene TRBJ1-2; 8 bases align to TRBD1. The ends lost 2 bases at V and 4 bases at J; junction bases unmatched: 10. The germline gives CDR1 SGHKS, CDR2 YYEKEE (reference sequence). CDR3 length: 16 residues. CDR3 coding DNA: TGTGCCAGCAGCTTACAGGACAGGGTGATGCTCTATGGCTACACCTTC. Amino acid sequence: CASSLQDRVMLYGYTF.

This sequence joins TRBV27 and TRBJ1-1; D gene uncertain. The germline V and J ends were trimmed by 5 bases and 8 bases, with 9 bases remaining between them. CDR1 is MNHEY, CDR2 SMNVEV, per germline (reference sequence). The CDR3 runs 11 residues. This chain's CDR3 is CASSKGLEAFF. CDR3 DNA: TGTGCCAGCAGTAAAGGACTCGAAGCTTTCTTT.

This chain connects TRBV4-2 to TRBJ2-1; D unresolved. Trimming stripped 1 base from V and 8 bases from J, with 6 bases between. The CDR3 spans 12 residues. Germline V CDR1 and CDR2: LGHNA, YNFKEQ. The CDR3 here is CASSQVADEQFF. DNA for the CDR3: TGTGCCAGCAGCCAAGTGGCAGATGAGCAGTTCTTC.

V usage is TRBV5-1 and J usage is TRBJ2-7; 8 bases align to TRBD2. The trim removed 2 bases at V and 5 bases at J, leaving 3 bases unmatched. Germline V gene data show CDR1 as SGHRS and CDR2 as YFSETQ. The CDR3 is 13 residues long. The CDR3 DNA follows: TGCGCCAGCAGCTTACGGGAGGGCAACGAGCAGTACTTC. This encodes CASSLREGNEQYF.

The CDR3 DNA follows: TGTGCCAGCTCACTTACCCCCGGACAGACCACCGGGGAGCTGTTTTTT. It is translated as CASSLTPGQTTGELFF. This chain uses TRBV18 with TRBJ2-2, with a tentative D call TRBD1 (6 bases). CDR3 size: 16 residues. Trimming removed 4 bases at V and 4 bases at J, with 16 bases between. Germline V gene data show CDR1 as KGHSH and CDR2 as LQKENI. The variable domain in full, completed from reference TRBV18 and TRBJ2-2, reads NAGVMQNPRHLVRRRGQEARLRCSPMKGHSHVYWYRQLPEEGLKFMVYLQKENIIDESGMPKERFSAEFPKEGPSILRIQQVVRGDSAAYFCASSLTPGQTTGELFFGEGSRLTVL.

This chain joins TRBV12-5 and TRBJ1-1; D may be TRBD1 (6 bases). The CDR3 runs 12 residues. The germline V gene has CDR1 LGHNT and CDR2 FRNRAP. Deletions cut 6 bases from V and 5 bases from J, with 10 bases between. The CDR3 coding sequence is TGTGCTAGTGGCAGAAGGGGGACTGAAGCTTTCTTT. Its protein is CASGRRGTEAFF.

The V call is TRBV7-6, the J call TRBJ1-1; perhaps TRBD1 as D (5 bases). The V end lost 4 bases, the J end lost 6 bases, and 9 bases lay between the germline ends. Germline V lookup: CDR1 SGHVS, CDR2 FNYEAQ. The CDR3 is 12 amino acids. The CDR3 DNA reads TGTGCCAGCAGCTCAGACAGCGCTGAAGCTTTCTTT. Translating it yields CASSSDSAEAFF. Full variable domain (remainder filled in from reference TRBV7-6 and TRBJ1-1): GAGVSQSPRYKVTKRGQDVALRCDPISGHVSLYWYRQALGQGPEFLTYFNYEAQQDKSGLPNDRFSAERPEGSISTLTIQRTEQRDSAMYRCASSSDSAEAFFGQGTRLTVV.

V is TRBV4-2 and J is TRBJ1-1; D gene unclear. Germline CDR1 and CDR2: LGHNA and YNFKEQ. The CDR3 length is 12 residues. Trimming removed 1 base from V and 8 bases from J, with 8 bases in between. This CDR3 is CASSQGVNEAFF. DNA for the CDR3: TGTGCCAGCAGCCAAGGAGTAAACGAAGCTTTCTTT.

J is TRBJ2-7 and V is TRBV5-1; 8 bases match TRBD1. V shed 0 bases, J shed 3 bases, and the junction held 11 bases outside the gene matches. The CDR3 loop spans 17 amino acids. Germline lookup yields CDR1 SGHRS and CDR2 YFSETQ. In DNA form, the CDR3 reads TGCGCCAGCAGCTTGGACCTACAGGGGGGAGACGGCTACGAGCAGTACTTC. Protein product: CASSLDLQGGDGYEQYF.

The chain joins TRBV7-9 to TRBJ2-2; 11 nucleotides agree with TRBD2. With 1 base clipped from V and 4 bases from J, the junction kept 11 bases outside the gene matches. The CDR3 length is 19 residues. Germline CDR1 reads SEHNR; CDR2 reads FQNEAQ (reference sequence). CDR3: CASSLVTSGGFMGTGELFF. DNA of the CDR3: TGTGCCAGCAGCTTAGTAACTAGCGGGGGATTCATGGGCACCGGGGAGCTGTTTTTT.

The chain is built from TRBV30 and TRBJ2-1; tentatively, D is TRBD1 (6 bases). This CDR3 comprises 14 residues. Germline-derived CDR1 and CDR2 are GTSNPN and SVGIG (reference sequence). V was cut by 4 bases and J by 4 bases, with 14 bases left in between. DNA for the CDR3: TGTGCCTGGATGCCAGGGACACCATACAATGAGCAGTTCTTC. Protein: CAWMPGTPYNEQFF.

This chain connects TRBV6-5 to TRBJ2-5; TRBD1 matches at 10 bases. The end of the DNA fits TRBJ2-7 better, so the J call may be wrong. Germline CDR1 reads MNHEY; CDR2 reads SVGAGI. This CDR3 region has 15 residues. CDR3 DNA: TGTGCCAGCAGTTACTCGGACAGGGGGGTTTACGAGCAGTACTTC. Protein sequence: CASSYSDRGVYEQYF.

The chain is built from TRBV5-1 and TRBJ2-5, with TRBD1 as a possible D gene (6 bases). Trimming pared 0 bases from V and 5 bases from J, leaving 14 bases between. Germline CDR1 is SGHRS and CDR2 is YFSETQ. This CDR3 comprises 15 residues. CDR3 region: CASSLGGGVGETQYF. CDR3 DNA sequence: TGCGCCAGCAGCTTGGGAGGGGGAGTAGGGGAGACCCAGTACTTC.

The chain recombines TRBV6-5 with TRBJ2-7, with D possibly matching TRBD1 (6 bases). CDR1 is MNHEY and CDR2 is SVGAGI in the germline V gene. The V end lost 2 bases, the J end lost 3 bases, and 8 bases lay between the germline ends. This CDR3 spans 13 amino acids. The CDR3 DNA reads TGTGCCAGCAGTTACCCGGGACACTACGAGCAGTACTTC. This gives the protein CASSYPGHYEQYF.

This chain connects TRBV19 to TRBJ1-1; D may be TRBD1 (6 bases). This CDR3 region has 17 residues. Germline V gene lookup returns CDR1 LNHDA and CDR2 SQIVND (reference sequence). V lost 4 bases to trimming and J lost 1 base, with 19 bases between them. The CDR3 is CASSTLPIGGTNTEAFF. CDR3 in DNA: TGTGCCAGTAGTACCCTTCCAATAGGGGGAACGAACACTGAAGCTTTCTTT.

To note about this clone: At one boundary the junction diverges from the germline segment, which might be a read error. The V call is TRBV18, the J call TRBJ2-4, with D perhaps matching TRBD1 (5 bases). This CDR3 has 13 amino acids. Germline V gene data show CDR1 as KGHSH and CDR2 as LQKENI. This CDR3 reads CASSPGRQNEKNF. CDR3 nucleotides: TGTGCCAGCTCACCGGGTAGACAGAACGAGAAGAACTTC. The whole variable domain, filled in from reference TRBV18 and TRBJ2-4, reads NAGVMQNPRHLVRRRGQEARLRCSPMKGHSHVYWYRQLPEEGLKFMVYLQKENIIDESGMPKERFSAEFPKEGPSILRIQQVVRGDSAAYFCASSPGRQNEKNFGAGTRLSVL.

This sequence joins TRBV25-1 and TRBJ1-1, with D uncertain. The CDR3 sequence is 13 residues long. The germline V gene encodes CDR1 MGHDK and CDR2 SYGVNS. Trimming cost V 6 bases and J 4 bases, with 12 bases left between them. Here the CDR3 reads CASSRLKLTEAFF. CDR3 DNA: TGTGCCAGCAGCCGCCTCAAACTCACTGAAGCTTTCTTT.

The chain is built from TRBV30 and TRBJ1-1; D gene ambiguous. The CDR3 totals 13 residues. Germline V lookup: CDR1 GTSNPN, CDR2 SVGIG (reference sequence). V shed 0 bases and J shed 1 base, with 6 bases lying between them. CDR3 region: CAWSVGRNTEAFF. CDR3 nucleotides: TGTGCCTGGAGTGTCGGGAGGAACACTGAAGCTTTCTTT.

With regard to this clone: Other DNA sequences in the same sample also yield this CDR3. The genes are TRBV7-9 and TRBJ1-1; a weak D match, TRBD1 (5 bases). The V end was cut by 5 bases, the J end by 3 bases, with 10 bases between. The CDR3 has 13 residues. Germline CDR1 reads SEHNR; CDR2 reads FQNEAQ (reference sequence). CDR3 nucleotides: TGTGCCAGCAGCCGTACAGGAGACACTGAAGCTTTCTTT. Its translation is CASSRTGDTEAFF. Complete variable domain (other parts from reference TRBV7-9 and TRBJ1-1): DTGVSQNPRHKITKRGQNVTFRCDPISEHNRLYWYRQTLGQGPEFLTYFQNEAQLEKSRLLSDRFSAERPKGSFSTLEIQRTEQGDSAMYLCASSRTGDTEAFFGQGTRLTVV.

The chain recombines TRBV28 with TRBJ1-1; D gene ambiguous. The CDR3 extends over 14 amino acids. Germline CDR1 MDHEN, CDR2 SYDVKM. V gave up 7 bases and J gave up 5 bases, with 17 bases separating them. For the CDR3, the DNA is TGTGCCAGCAACGCCCCCAAGGGAGGGACTGAAGCTTTCTTT. The encoded protein is CASNAPKGGTEAFF.

The J gene is TRBJ1-2, the V gene TRBV13, with a weak D call TRBD1 (5 bases). The CDR3 is 16 residues long. The germline gives CDR1 PRHDT, CDR2 FYEKMQ (reference sequence). Between the trimmed V and J ends, which lost 2 bases and 0 bases, there was a span of 13 bases. CDR3 amino acids: CASSLSQGNTNYGYTF. CDR3 coding DNA: TGTGCCAGCAGCTTAAGTCAGGGTAATACTAACTATGGCTACACCTTC.

The gene calls are TRBV10-3 and TRBJ2-1; TRBD1 might be the D (6 bases). The CDR3 length is 15 residues. V lost 2 bases, J lost 7 bases, and 15 bases lay in between. Germline-derived CDR1 and CDR2 are ENHRY and SYGVKD. CDR3 bases: TGTGCCATCAGTGAGGGCTACAGGGATGAGAATGAGCAGTTCTTC. Protein sequence: CAISEGYRDENEQFF.

The J gene is TRBJ2-1, the V gene TRBV5-1, with TRBD1 matching over 7 bases. The ends lost 5 bases at V and 5 bases at J; junction bases unmatched: 7. Germline V lookup: CDR1 SGHRS, CDR2 YFSETQ. The CDR3 length is 14 residues. The DNA of the CDR3 is TGCGCCAGCAGATCGGGACAGAATAACAATGAGCAGTTCTTC. It is translated as CASRSGQNNNEQFF.